Each of the 31 T cell receptor beta chains below was sequenced from the same sample in a study of blood T cell repertoires in COVID-19. This table comes from immunoSEQ multiplex PCR, and its TCRdb copy is limited to in-frame clones, with some not included. The sample lists more than 55,000 clones; roughly nine tenths were seen once. The sequenced sample consisted of peripheral blood. These receptors all come from a man aged 50-59 years with active COVID-19.

The chain recombines TRBV7-2 with TRBJ2-4; D perhaps matches TRBD1 (6 bases). CDR1 SGHTA and CDR2 FQGNSA come from the germline V gene. The CDR3 length is 15 residues. The V end lost 1 base, the J end lost 9 bases, and 16 bases lay between the germline ends. Here the CDR3 DNA reads TGTGCCAGCAGCTTAGGTACTTTGGGGGCTGGCATTCAGTACTTC. Its translation: CASSLGTLGAGIQYF. The full variable domain, with the rest looked up from reference TRBV7-2 and TRBJ2-4, is GAGVSQSPSNKVTEKGKDVELRCDPISGHTALYWYRQSLGQGLEFLIYFQGNSAPDKSGLPSDRFSAERTGGSVSTLTIQRTQQEDSAVYLCASSLGTLGAGIQYFGAGTRLSVL.

The chain links TRBV24-1 to TRBJ2-1; 8 bases align to TRBD2. V lost 3 bases and J lost 8; bases outside the gene matches: 14. Per germline, CDR1 KGHDR and CDR2 SFDVKD. CDR3 length: 17 residues. In DNA, the CDR3 is TGTGCCACCAGTGATCACCCCGGGAGGGTGGATGGCGATGAGCAGTTCTTC. Protein: CATSDHPGRVDGDEQFF.

The rearrangement uses TRBV18 and TRBJ2-2; a weak D match, TRBD1 (5 bases). Germline V gives CDR1 KGHSH, CDR2 LQKENI. CDR3 size: 15 residues. With 6 bases removed from V and 5 bases from J, the gap between germline ends came to 16 bases. CDR3 residues: CASSVGQGMTGELFF. CDR3 sequence (DNA): TGTGCCAGCTCGGTGGGCCAGGGAATGACCGGGGAGCTGTTTTTT.

The gene calls are TRBV11-3 and TRBJ1-1; D is ambiguous. Germline V CDR1 and CDR2: SGHNT, YENEEA. The CDR3 extends over 13 amino acids. Trimming pared 1 base from V and 4 bases from J, leaving 7 bases between. The CDR3 DNA follows: TGTGCCAGCAGCTTAGGTAGATTCACTGAAGCTTTCTTT. This codes for CASSLGRFTEAFF.

The rearrangement links TRBV30 to TRBJ2-5; D call uncertain. CDR1 GTSNPN and CDR2 SVGIG come from the germline V gene (reference sequence). The CDR3 has 12 residues. V was cut by 7 bases and J by 2 bases, with 11 bases left in between. CDR3 protein: CAFRGLQETQYF. CDR3 in DNA: TGTGCCTTCCGAGGTCTTCAAGAGACCCAGTACTTC.

The J gene is TRBJ2-1, the V gene TRBV6-2 or TRBV6-3; the match to TRBD2 covers 12 bases. CDR1 is MNHEY, CDR2 SVGEGT, per germline. J lost 9 bases, V lost 6 bases, and 9 bases had no gene match. The CDR3 totals 15 residues. The CDR3 DNA reads as TGTGCCAGCAGCCGGTCACTAGCGGGAGGATCTGAGCAGTTCTTC. Amino acid sequence: CASSRSLAGGSEQFF.

This chain links TRBV10-2 with TRBJ1-1, with D unclear. The CDR3 is made up of 13 amino acids. Trimming took 3 bases from V and 5 from J, leaving 10 bases between them. Germline CDR1 is WSHSY and CDR2 is SAAADI. The CDR3 is CASSDRPGTEAFF. The CDR3 DNA is TGCGCCAGCAGTGACCGCCCGGGGACTGAAGCTTTCTTT.

This clone was counted a single time. V gene TRBV9 combines with J gene TRBJ2-7; TRBD2 agrees at 7 bases. Trimming cost V 0 bases and J 6 bases; bases outside gene matches: 3. The CDR3 extends over 13 amino acids. Germline CDR1 reads SGDLS; CDR2 reads YYNGEE. CDR3 region: CASSVGTRTEQYF. The DNA of the CDR3 is TGTGCCAGCAGCGTAGGGACTAGGACCGAGCAGTACTTC.

The genes are TRBV28 and TRBJ1-1, with D maybe TRBD1 (5 bases). Deletions cut 7 bases from V and 1 base from J, with 10 bases between. The germline CDR1 and CDR2 sequences are MDHEN and SYDVKM. There are 13 residues in the CDR3. The CDR3 DNA reads TGTGCCAGCATGGGCCAGGGGAACACTGAAGCTTTCTTT. It is translated as CASMGQGNTEAFF.

The rearrangement uses TRBV5-1 and TRBJ1-6; 9 bases align to TRBD1. The trim removed 9 bases at V and 5 bases at J, leaving 6 bases unmatched. The CDR3 is made up of 14 amino acids. Germline CDR1 and CDR2: SGHRS and YFSETQ. CDR3 sequence reads: CAKRDRVNNSPLHF. The CDR3 DNA follows: TGCGCCAAAAGGGACAGGGTAAATAATTCACCCCTCCACTTT.

This chain connects TRBV7-9 to TRBJ1-1; possibly TRBD1 for D (6 bases). Trimming stripped 7 bases from V and 1 base from J, with 13 bases between. The CDR3 sequence is 14 residues long. Germline V gives CDR1 SEHNR, CDR2 FQNEAQ (reference sequence). The CDR3 nucleotides read TGTGCCAGCACCTCGGGACATGGGAACACTGAAGCTTTCTTT. It yields the protein CASTSGHGNTEAFF.

The gene calls are TRBV11-2 and TRBJ2-7; possibly TRBD2 for D (5 bases). With 5 bases removed from V and 2 bases from J, the gap between germline ends came to 13 bases. CDR3 size: 14 residues. CDR1 and CDR2 from the germline V gene are SGHAT and FQNNGV. The CDR3, as DNA: TGTGCCAGCAGCAAACAAGAGGGTCCCTACGAGCAGTACTTC. This encodes CASSKQEGPYEQYF.

This chain uses TRBV5-6 with TRBJ2-7, with a tentative D call TRBD1 (6 bases). CDR3 length: 14 residues. The germline gives CDR1 SGHDT, CDR2 YYEEEE. Between the trimmed V and J ends, which lost 0 bases and 6 bases, there was a span of 13 bases. In DNA form, the CDR3 reads TGTGCCAGCAGCTTGGGGGGGCCCAGTGTCGAGCAGTACTTC. Its translation is CASSLGGPSVEQYF.

The chain carries TRBV27 and TRBJ2-1, with 9 bases that match TRBD2. The CDR3 runs to 15 residues. The V and J ends lost 8 bases and 2 bases, in that order; junction bases with no gene match: 7. Germline V gene data show CDR1 as MNHEY and CDR2 as SMNVEV (reference sequence). The CDR3 bases are TGTGCCAGCCGCCGAGCGGGGGGTACCTACAATGAGCAGTTCTTC. Its protein product is CASRRAGGTYNEQFF.

J is TRBJ2-5 and V is TRBV11-3; D may be TRBD2 (5 bases). Deletions cut 5 bases from V and 2 bases from J, with 21 bases between. Per the germline V gene, CDR1 is SGHNT and CDR2 is YENEEA. The CDR3 has 17 amino acids. CDR3 in amino acids: CASSQMFGIRGQETQYF. For the CDR3, the DNA is TGTGCCAGCAGCCAGATGTTTGGGATTCGGGGACAAGAGACCCAGTACTTC.

This rearrangement joins TRBV19 to TRBJ2-7; TRBD2 aligns across 10 bases. Germline CDR1 reads LNHDA; CDR2 reads SQIVND (reference sequence). The CDR3 covers 14 residues. The junction had 5 bases not matched to a gene; V was cut back by 3 bases and J by 6 bases. The CDR3 is CASSILGTSAEQYF. The CDR3 DNA reads TGTGCCAGTAGTATTTTGGGGACTAGCGCCGAGCAGTACTTC.

A few counts support this clone. The chain joins TRBV29-1 to TRBJ1-3, with D perhaps matching TRBD1 (5 bases). This CDR3 comprises 15 residues. Trimming took 3 bases from V and 7 from J, leaving 19 bases between them. Germline V lookup: CDR1 SQVTM, CDR2 ANQGSEA. CDR3: CSVEDGNLGVNTIYF. The CDR3 DNA reads TGCAGCGTTGAGGATGGAAACTTAGGGGTGAACACCATATATTTT.

This clone was observed a single time. The rearrangement links TRBV6-1 to TRBJ1-2; a weak D match, TRBD1 (6 bases). The CDR3 has 14 residues. Germline values: CDR1 MNHNS, CDR2 SASEGT. V was cut by 7 bases and J by 5 bases, with 17 bases left in between. The DNA for the CDR3 is TGTGCCAGCAAGGCGAATAGGACAGCATATGGCTACACCTTC. It is translated as CASKANRTAYGYTF.

The chain carries TRBV10-2 and TRBJ1-2; 9 nucleotides align to TRBD1. Looked up from germline, CDR1 is WSHSY and CDR2 is SAAADI. J was trimmed by 11 bases and V by 2 bases; bases with no gene match: 9. The CDR3 has 14 residues. The CDR3 loop is CASSEPGTGSRYTF. In nucleotides, the CDR3 is TGCGCCAGCAGTGAGCCCGGGACAGGGAGCAGGTACACCTTC.

The chain uses TRBV10-2 and TRBJ2-7; 8 bases are a match to TRBD2. V lost 6 bases, J lost 2 bases, and 3 bases stayed unmatched. This CDR3 contains 13 residues. Germline lookup yields CDR1 WSHSY and CDR2 SAAADI. CDR3 nucleotide sequence: TGCGCCAGCAGCGGGGGGGTAGCCTACGAGCAGTACTTC. It encodes CASSGGVAYEQYF.

The genes are TRBV15 and TRBJ2-7; perhaps TRBD2 as D (6 bases). V dropped 4 bases and J dropped 5 bases, with 18 bases sitting between them. Germline V CDR1 and CDR2: LNHNV, YYDKDF (reference sequence). This CDR3 spans 15 amino acids. Here the CDR3 DNA reads TGTGCCACCAGCACCCATGGGGCGGGATGGGACGAGCAGTACTTC. It codes for CATSTHGAGWDEQYF.

CDR3 protein: CASSGAPSGRGEQYF. The CDR3 DNA reads TGTGCCAGCAGTGGAGCCCCTAGCGGGAGGGGCGAGCAGTACTTC. V usage is TRBV28 and J usage is TRBJ2-7, with 12 positions matching TRBD2. This CDR3 has 15 amino acids. The V gene's germline CDR1 is MDHEN and CDR2 SYDVKM. V lost 5 bases to trimming and J lost 6 bases; unmatched junction nucleotides: 8.

CDR3 bases: TGTGCCACCAGCAGAGACTTTAAAGAGACCCAGTACTTC. Encoded protein: CATSRDFKETQYF. The rearrangement links TRBV15 to TRBJ2-5, with D unresolved. Germline assignment: CDR1 LNHNV and CDR2 YYDKDF (reference sequence). The ends were cut back, 0 bases at V and 3 bases at J, with 5 bases in the middle. The CDR3 totals 13 residues.

The V gene is TRBV6-5, the J gene TRBJ1-2, with 7 bases identical to TRBD1. This CDR3 is 13 amino acids long. In germline, CDR1 is MNHEY, CDR2 SVGAGI. After removal of 4 bases from V and 5 bases from J, the junction contained 4 bases not matched to a gene. This CDR3 is CASSSDRSYGYTF. The CDR3 bases are TGTGCCAGCAGTTCGGACAGGAGTTATGGCTACACCTTC.

The chain combines TRBV10-3 with TRBJ2-3; the D gene is possibly TRBD1 (5 bases). Germline V CDR1 and CDR2: ENHRY, SYGVKD. Trimming cost V 6 bases and J 0 bases, with 10 bases left between them. CDR3 size: 14 residues. The CDR3: CAIRTRDSTDTQYF. CDR3 nucleotides: TGTGCCATCAGGACCAGGGATAGCACAGATACGCAGTATTTT.

There are a few counts of this clone. The chain uses TRBV5-1 and TRBJ1-6; TRBD1 aligns across 7 bases. V dropped 0 bases and J dropped 11; count of bases not matched to a gene: 8. CDR1 SGHRS and CDR2 YFSETQ come from the germline V gene. This CDR3 has 15 amino acids. For the CDR3, the DNA is TGCGCCAGCAGCTTGGTGGAGGGGGCGAGGACACCCCTCCACTTT. It yields the protein CASSLVEGARTPLHF. Together with reference TRBV5-1 and TRBJ1-6, the CDR3 gives the full variable domain: KAGVTQTPRYLIKTRGQQVTLSCSPISGHRSVSWYQQTPGQGLQFLFEYFSETQRNKGNFPGRFSGRQFSNSRSEMNVSTLELGDSALYLCASSLVEGARTPLHFGNGTRLTVT.

CDR3 coding DNA: TGTGCCAGCAGCGGAAGGACGGGACAGTATAATTCACCCCTCCACTTT. This translates into CASSGRTGQYNSPLHF. The chain is built from TRBV5-4 and TRBJ1-6; TRBD1 matches at 7 bases. Trimming at V came to 4 bases and at J to 4 bases, leaving 8 bases not matched to a gene. In germline, CDR1 is SGHNT, CDR2 YYREEE (reference sequence). This CDR3 is built from 16 residues. The whole variable domain, remainder taken from reference TRBV5-4 and TRBJ1-6, is ETGVTQSPTHLIKTRGQQVTLRCSSQSGHNTVSWYQQALGQGPQFIFQYYREEENGRGNFPPRFSGLQFPNYSSELNVNALELDDSALYLCASSGRTGQYNSPLHFGNGTRLTVT.

V gene TRBV2 combines with J gene TRBJ2-3; D unclear. Germline V lookup: CDR1 SNHLY, CDR2 FYNNEI. CDR3 size: 13 residues. V was cut by 7 bases and J by 1 base, with 9 bases left in between. Written as DNA, the CDR3 is TGTGCCAGCACGGAGCGAGGCACAGATACGCAGTATTTT. It encodes CASTERGTDTQYF.

The chain joins TRBV19 to TRBJ1-5, with D unclear. Trimming removed 0 bases at V and 8 bases at J, with 20 bases between. The CDR3 runs to 17 residues. Per the germline V gene, CDR1 is LNHDA and CDR2 is SQIVND (reference sequence). In DNA form, the CDR3 reads TGTGCCAGTAGTATAGATCTCCCCAGTGTTCCGTTTGAGCCCCAGCATTTT. Its translation is CASSIDLPSVPFEPQHF.

This clone has only one observation. The V and J genes are TRBV7-9 and TRBJ2-3; 10 bases map to TRBD1. The V gene's germline CDR1 is SEHNR and CDR2 FQNEAQ (reference sequence). V lost 3 bases to trimming and J lost 3 bases; unmatched junction nucleotides: 3. There are 15 residues in the CDR3. The CDR3 protein is CASSFRDRGTDTQYF. The DNA for the CDR3 is TGTGCCAGCAGCTTTAGGGACAGGGGAACAGATACGCAGTATTTT.

This CDR3 reads CASKKGLAENNEQFF. In nucleotides, the CDR3 is TGTGCCAGCAAGAAGGGACTAGCGGAAAACAATGAGCAGTTCTTC. The genes are TRBV21-1 and TRBJ2-1; TRBD2, the D gene given by the table, was not confirmed from the DNA. TRBV21-1 is termed a pseudogene. This CDR3 contains 15 residues.